These 12 T cell receptor beta chains were all obtained from the same sample, sequenced in a study of pediatric ulcerative colitis. The method was immunoSEQ multiplex PCR; TCRdb's version includes in-frame clones alone and lacks a portion of them. The table shows about 60,000 clones, with around 86% occurring only once. Sample: blood. Receptors were obtained from a boy aged 5-17 years who was a control in a study of pediatric ulcerative colitis.

Only one count was recorded for this clone. The V call is TRBV6-1, the J call TRBJ2-4; TRBD2 aligns across 12 bases. The V and J ends lost 4 bases and 8 bases, in that order; junction bases with no gene match: 3. Germline loops: CDR1 MNHNS, CDR2 SASEGT. There are 14 residues in the CDR3. The DNA of the CDR3 is TGTGCCAGCAGTGGGACTAGCGGGGCTGACATTCAGTACTTC. Translated, it gives CASSGTSGADIQYF.

This sequence joins TRBV11-1 and TRBJ2-3; 7 bases are shared with TRBD1. Germline V lookup: CDR1 SGHAT, CDR2 FQDESV (reference sequence). Trimming removed 6 bases from V and 7 bases from J; junction bases left unmatched: 7. The CDR3 spans 13 residues. The CDR3: CASRAAGGHTQYF. CDR3 nucleotides: TGTGCCAGCAGAGCGGCAGGGGGACATACGCAGTATTTT.

The J gene is TRBJ2-1, the V gene TRBV6-5; TRBD2 might be the D (5 bases). The length of the CDR3 is 15 residues. Germline assignment: CDR1 MNHEY and CDR2 SVGAGI. Trimming took 2 bases from V and 2 from J, leaving 10 bases between them. This CDR3 reads CASSYTAGAYNEQFF. The CDR3 DNA sequence: TGTGCCAGCAGTTACACGGCGGGCGCCTACAATGAGCAGTTCTTC.

The chain recombines TRBV6-5 with TRBJ1-3; D is possibly TRBD1 (6 bases). V was pared by 6 bases and J by 0 bases, with 12 bases between. The CDR3 has 15 amino acids. Germline values: CDR1 MNHEY, CDR2 SVGAGI. Written as DNA, the CDR3 is TGTGCCAGCAGCAGACAGGCCTTCTCTGGAAACACCATATATTTT. Translation gives CASSRQAFSGNTIYF.

A few counts support this clone. This rearrangement joins TRBV5-1 to TRBJ1-2, with no clear D. V was trimmed by 5 bases and J by 3 bases, leaving 8 bases between them. From germline, CDR1 is SGHRS and CDR2 YFSETQ. The CDR3 spans 12 residues. The CDR3 bases are TGCGCCAGCAGTCTTCCCGACTATGGCTACACCTTC. Translation gives CASSLPDYGYTF.

This chain links TRBV6-1 with TRBJ1-1; 7 bases agree with TRBD1. The CDR3 runs to 12 residues. Germline loops: CDR1 MNHNS, CDR2 SASEGT. After removal of 7 bases from V and 7 bases from J, the junction contained 6 bases not matched to a gene. The CDR3 sequence is CASTPGGIEAFF. The CDR3 DNA follows: TGTGCCAGCACCCCAGGGGGGATTGAAGCTTTCTTT.

The rearrangement links TRBV29-1 to TRBJ1-2; the D gene is possibly TRBD1 (6 bases). The CDR3 consists of 14 residues. The V gene's germline CDR1 is SQVTM and CDR2 ANQGSEA. V lost 5 bases, J lost 5 bases, and 18 bases lay in between. The chain's CDR3 is CSVTTRDNPYGYTF. DNA of the CDR3: TGCAGCGTTACGACCCGGGACAACCCTTATGGCTACACCTTC.

The J gene is TRBJ1-4, the V gene TRBV11-2; D gene ambiguous. The germline V and J ends were trimmed by 4 bases and 8 bases, with 11 bases remaining between them. This CDR3 comprises 13 residues. CDR1 is SGHAT, CDR2 FQNNGV, per germline. CDR3 sequence (DNA): TGTGCCAGCAGCTCGGATCTGAGAGAAAAACTGTTTTTT. This encodes CASSSDLREKLFF.

This chain joins TRBV6-1 and TRBJ2-7, with 12 bases aligning to TRBD2. CDR1 and CDR2 from the germline V gene are MNHNS and SASEGT. Trimming took 3 bases from V and 1 from J; bases not matched to a gene: 4. The CDR3 covers 16 residues. CDR3 DNA: TGTGCCAGCAGTGACTTGACTAGCGGGAGATCCTACGAGCAGTACTTC. This encodes CASSDLTSGRSYEQYF.

The chain combines TRBV7-6 with TRBJ2-7, with 7 bases identical to TRBD2. Germline trimming cut 5 bases from V and 2 bases from J; bases unmatched to any gene: 6. The CDR3 spans 14 residues. Looked up from germline, CDR1 is SGHVS and CDR2 is FNYEAQ. The CDR3 spells CASSPGAGAYEQYF. The CDR3 DNA reads as TGTGCCAGCAGCCCTGGGGCGGGAGCCTACGAGCAGTACTTC.

The chain uses TRBV27 and TRBJ1-1; the D gene is possibly TRBD1 (5 bases). The germline V gene encodes CDR1 MNHEY and CDR2 SMNVEV (reference sequence). The CDR3 loop spans 18 amino acids. The ends were cut back, 4 bases at V and 0 bases at J, with 21 bases in the middle. The CDR3 DNA sequence: TGTGCCAGCAGTTCACCCCGGGGAGCCCAGGGATTGAACACTGAAGCTTTCTTT. Amino acids: CASSSPRGAQGLNTEAFF.

This rearrangement joins TRBV21-1 to TRBJ1-1; the DNA was not used to check the table's D call, TRBD1. TRBV21-1 is a pseudogene. The CDR3 has 14 residues. CDR3 DNA sequence: TGTGCCAGCACCGGCGGGACAGCGAACACTGAAGCTTTCTTT. As protein: CASTGGTANTEAFF.